What follows are 2 T cell receptor beta chains derived from one specimen sequenced in a study of breast tumors, draining lymph nodes, adjacent tissues. The lymph nodes were axillary draining lymph nodes from breast cancer patients. Each CDR3 protein gets one entry after TCRdb re-called the multiplex PCR reads with MiXCR. The data show 200,000 to 250,000 distinct CDR3 sequences, with around 34% seen just once and approximately 3.6% held by the top ten. Sample: axillary lymph node tissue. Source of these receptors: a female donor with breast cancer. Some clones in this sample may be carry-over from other donors' samples.

This chain links TRBV2 with TRBJ2-7, with D possibly matching TRBD2 (5 bases). Deletions cut 2 bases from V and 5 bases from J, with 13 bases between. Germline CDR1 is SNHLY and CDR2 is FYNNEI. CDR3 length equals 14 residues. The CDR3 nucleotides read TGTGCCAGCAGTGAAAGGGCGGGTAGGAACGAGCAGTACTTC. It specifies CASSERAGRNEQYF.

V is TRBV11-2 and J is TRBJ1-2; TRBD1 might be the D (6 bases). Between the trimmed V and J ends, which lost 2 bases and 2 bases, there was a span of 18 bases. This CDR3 region has 17 residues. The V gene's germline CDR1 is SGHAT and CDR2 FQNNGV. In DNA form, the CDR3 reads TGTGCCAGCAGCTTATCGCTGAGTCGACAGGAAAACTATGGCTACACCTTC. It is translated as CASSLSLSRQENYGYTF.